This T cell receptor (beta chain) was recorded in a study of cytomegalovirus exposure and HLA in healthy donors. In the PCR, 60 Vbeta and 13 Jbeta primers were used. Clones were read by immunoSEQ multiplex PCR, and TCRdb kept only the in-frame ones, dropping some. The specimen's table records 200,000 or so clones. With V trimmed by 0 bases and J by 5 bases, 3 bases remained unmatched. CDR1 and CDR2 (germline): SGHRS, YFSETQ. The CDR3 is 15 residues long. Details on this clone: Its target is unknown.

Study conclusions and caveats: Reportedly, HLA-A and HLA-B alleles of most subjects were accurately predicted from TCR beta. The productive fraction for most TCR beta V segments was about 90% or about 30% in an earlier analysis. Per a later analysis, HLA-associated TCR beta chains showed more clonal expansion than other, equally common TCR beta chains.

This chain links TRBV5-1 with TRBJ2-5; TRBD2 agrees at 11 bases. Source material: PBMCs. This clonotype was obtained from a boy younger than 18 in good health and CMV-seronegative. The CDR3, as DNA: TGCGCCAGCAGCTTGGAGGCTAGCGGGGGGGAGACCCAGTACTTC. Its protein is CASSLEASGGETQYF.